This entry concerns a single TCR beta chain. Its antigen is undetermined. V gave up 5 bases and J gave up 5 bases; unmatched junction bases: 7. This CDR3 is 14 amino acids long. Per the germline V gene, CDR1 is SGHRS and CDR2 is YFSETQ. With 60 Vbeta and 13 Jbeta primers, the PCR was carried out. The method was immunoSEQ multiplex PCR; TCRdb's version includes in-frame clones alone and lacks a portion of them. Of hundreds of thousands of clones listed, 55% to 75% are singletons. The data stem from a study of cytomegalovirus exposure and HLA in healthy donors. General study points: Rare sequences made up most TCRs, while some public TCRs were found in many donors.

The clonotype was recovered from a middle-aged man in good health and CMV-seropositive. V usage is TRBV5-1 and J usage is TRBJ2-5; TRBD1 aligns across 9 bases. The specimen sequenced was PBMCs. The CDR3 coding sequence is TGCGCCAGCAGGCCCCCGGGGACAGGGGAGACCCAGTACTTC. Protein product: CASRPPGTGETQYF.